Below are 3 T cell receptor beta chains sequenced from a single sample in a study of CD8 T cells in Susac syndrome. The authors reverse transcribed about 0.45 to 1 ug RNA with random hexamers. TCRdb fed the immunoSEQ multiplex PCR reads into MiXCR, producing one record per CDR3 protein. The sample records roughly 140,000 distinct CDR3 sequences, 95% to 96% being singletons. Input material: CD8+ T cells from PBMCs. These receptors were collected from a human donor with multiple sclerosis.

This rearrangement joins TRBV12-5 to TRBJ2-7, with 7 bases fitting TRBD2. Germline V gives CDR1 LGHNT, CDR2 FRNRAP. The CDR3 totals 12 residues. V was clipped by 6 bases and J by 7 bases; unmatched bases: 6. CDR3 in DNA: TGTGCTAGTGGGCTGACAGCGGGGGAGCAGTACTTC. This codes for CASGLTAGEQYF.

The CDR3 bases are TGTGGCAACAGGGCTGCGAACACCGGGGAGCTGTTTTTT. Amino acids: CGNRAANTGELFF. The chain has TRBV7-2 and TRBJ2-2; possibly TRBD1 for D (6 bases). The length of the CDR3 is 13 residues. Per germline, CDR1 SGHTA and CDR2 FQGNSA.

The chain couples TRBV27 to TRBJ2-7, with D hard to call. The germline CDR1 and CDR2 sequences are MNHEY and SMNVEV (reference sequence). There are 13 residues in the CDR3. V dropped 8 bases and J dropped 3 bases, with 14 bases sitting between them. CDR3 nucleotides: TGTGCCAGCTCTCCCGGGCCCTTCTACGAGCAGTACTTC. It codes for CASSPGPFYEQYF.